This is a list of T cell receptor beta chains from one sample in a study of post-analysis software for immune sequencing data. In TCRdb, the PCR reads were re-called with MiXCR into one record per CDR3 protein. The sample holds hundreds of thousands of distinct CDR3 sequences; about 40% are singletons and the top ten take over 1.5%. Sequencing used blood. These receptor sequences come from a girl between 5 and 17 years old with multiple sclerosis. Both conserved end residues are part of each CDR3. D genes are given only for firm matches. Expanded clones get a size class; other rows say once, few or many, or leave the size out.

j_call: TRBJ2-7; d_call: TRBD2; clone_size: NA; v_call: TRBV12-3/TRBV12-4; cdr3_aa: CASSLQTSGLYEQYF; cdr3_nt: TGTGCCAGCAGTTTGCAGACTAGCGGTCTCTACGAGCAGTACTTC
j_call: TRBJ1-1; d_call: NA; clone_size: NA; v_call: TRBV27; cdr3_aa: CASSPRLGAEAFF; cdr3_nt: TGTGCCAGCAGCCCTAGATTAGGGGCTGAAGCTTTCTTT
j_call: TRBJ2-7; d_call: TRBD2; clone_size: few; v_call: TRBV6-1; cdr3_aa: CASSGFEGGPREQYF; cdr3_nt: TGTGCCAGCAGTGGCTTTGAGGGAGGGCCCAGGGAGCAGTACTTC
j_call: TRBJ1-5; d_call: NA; clone_size: NA; v_call: TRBV12-3/TRBV12-4; cdr3_aa: CASSFLGGNQPQHF; cdr3_nt: TGTGCCAGCAGTTTCTTAGGGGGCAATCAGCCCCAGCATTTT
j_call: TRBJ2-7; d_call: TRBD1; clone_size: NA; v_call: TRBV5-1; cdr3_aa: CASSLRGTGGHEQYF; cdr3_nt: TGCGCCAGCAGCTTGCGTGGGACAGGGGGCCACGAGCAGTACTTC
j_call: TRBJ2-5; d_call: NA; clone_size: once; v_call: TRBV15; cdr3_aa: CATSRGREETQYF; cdr3_nt: TGTGCCACCAGCAGAGGTCGGGAAGAGACCCAGTACTTC
j_call: TRBJ2-7; d_call: NA; clone_size: NA; v_call: TRBV5-1; cdr3_aa: CASSLMGDREQYF; cdr3_nt: TGCGCCAGCAGCCTGATGGGGGATCGCGAGCAGTACTTC
j_call: TRBJ2-5; d_call: NA; clone_size: few; v_call: TRBV18; cdr3_aa: CASSRNFLETQYF; cdr3_nt: TGTGCCAGCTCAAGAAACTTCTTAGAGACCCAGTACTTC
j_call: TRBJ2-7; d_call: NA; clone_size: few; v_call: TRBV12-3/TRBV12-4; cdr3_aa: CASSRRPRGLEAQYF; cdr3_nt: TGTGCCAGCAGCCGACGCCCACGGGGGCTGGAGGCCCAGTACTTC
j_call: TRBJ2-1; d_call: TRBD2; clone_size: NA; v_call: TRBV10-3; cdr3_aa: CAISDMTGGSGKNEQFF; cdr3_nt: TGCGCCATCAGTGACATGACGGGAGGGTCGGGGAAGAATGAGCAGTTCTTC
j_call: TRBJ1-2; d_call: NA; clone_size: once; v_call: TRBV6-1; cdr3_aa: CGSRDVYGYTF; cdr3_nt: TGTGGGAGCCGGGACGTCTATGGCTACACCTTC
j_call: TRBJ1-4; d_call: NA; clone_size: few; v_call: TRBV6-5; cdr3_aa: CASSYSGASGSTNEKLFF; cdr3_nt: TGTGCCAGCAGTTACTCGGGGGCTTCGGGGTCCACTAATGAAAAACTGTTTTTT
j_call: TRBJ2-5; d_call: NA; clone_size: few; v_call: TRBV18; cdr3_aa: CASSPPGPTYQETQYF; cdr3_nt: TGTGCCAGCTCACCACCCGGACCAACGTACCAAGAGACCCAGTACTTC
j_call: TRBJ2-7; d_call: TRBD1; clone_size: NA; v_call: TRBV12-3/TRBV12-4; cdr3_aa: CASRVSGTGGYEQYF; cdr3_nt: TGTGCCAGCAGGGTATCCGGGACAGGGGGCTACGAGCAGTACTTC
j_call: TRBJ1-5; d_call: NA; clone_size: NA; v_call: TRBV10-3; cdr3_aa: CAIRSGDRPQHF; cdr3_nt: TGTGCCATCCGATCAGGTGATCGGCCCCAGCATTTT
j_call: TRBJ1-2; d_call: NA; clone_size: NA; v_call: TRBV6-5; cdr3_aa: CASSHGTGARSYTF; cdr3_nt: TGTGCCAGCAGCCACGGAACGGGGGCGCGCAGCTACACCTTC
j_call: TRBJ2-1; d_call: TRBD2; clone_size: NA; v_call: TRBV12-3/TRBV12-4; cdr3_aa: CASRAGQRDYNEQFF; cdr3_nt: TGTGCCAGCAGGGCGGGCCAGCGGGACTACAATGAGCAGTTCTTC
j_call: TRBJ1-2; d_call: NA; clone_size: NA; v_call: TRBV29-1; cdr3_aa: CSVDSTGGGGYTF; cdr3_nt: TGCAGCGTGGATTCCACAGGAGGGGGTGGCTACACCTTC
j_call: TRBJ2-5; d_call: TRBD2; clone_size: NA; v_call: TRBV6-2/TRBV6-3; cdr3_aa: CASYLRGSKETQYF; cdr3_nt: TGTGCCAGCTACCTCCGCGGGAGTAAGGAGACCCAGTACTTC
j_call: TRBJ2-5; d_call: NA; clone_size: NA; v_call: TRBV29-1; cdr3_aa: CSFEMVQPVQETQYF; cdr3_nt: TGCAGCTTTGAGATGGTACAGCCAGTCCAAGAGACCCAGTACTTC
j_call: TRBJ1-2; d_call: NA; clone_size: few; v_call: TRBV4-2; cdr3_aa: CASSPGQDNYGYTF; cdr3_nt: TGTGCCAGCAGCCCAGGGCAGGACAACTATGGCTACACCTTC
j_call: TRBJ1-5; d_call: TRBD1; clone_size: few; v_call: TRBV24-1; cdr3_aa: CATSDSRGQGKLYSNQPQHF; cdr3_nt: TGTGCCACCAGTGATTCTAGGGGACAGGGAAAACTCTATAGCAATCAGCCCCAGCATTTT
j_call: TRBJ2-1; d_call: TRBD2; clone_size: NA; v_call: TRBV5-1; cdr3_aa: CASSLAASGAYNEQFF; cdr3_nt: TGCGCCAGCAGCTTGGCGGCTAGCGGAGCCTACAATGAGCAGTTCTTC
j_call: TRBJ1-4; d_call: NA; clone_size: NA; v_call: TRBV6-5; cdr3_aa: CASSISASNEKLFF; cdr3_nt: TGTGCCAGCAGTATCTCCGCGTCTAATGAAAAACTGTTTTTT
j_call: TRBJ2-1; d_call: NA; clone_size: NA; v_call: TRBV5-1; cdr3_aa: CASRPGAYNEQCF; cdr3_nt: TGCGCCAGCAGACCGGGAGCCTACAATGAGCAGTGCTTC
j_call: TRBJ2-7; d_call: NA; clone_size: NA; v_call: TRBV7-9; cdr3_aa: CASSWGGSNEQYF; cdr3_nt: TGTGCCAGCAGCTGGGGCGGTAGTAACGAGCAGTACTTC
j_call: TRBJ2-7; d_call: TRBD1; clone_size: once; v_call: TRBV6-1; cdr3_aa: CASSEHRGYEQYF; cdr3_nt: TGTGCCAGCAGTGAACACAGGGGGTACGAGCAGTACTTC
j_call: TRBJ1-2; d_call: NA; clone_size: few; v_call: TRBV12-3/TRBV12-4; cdr3_aa: CASKAAQVSGGYTF; cdr3_nt: TGTGCCAGCAAGGCAGCCCAGGTGTCGGGCGGCTACACCTTC
j_call: TRBJ2-3; d_call: NA; clone_size: NA; v_call: TRBV9; cdr3_aa: CASSGGKSSTDTQYF; cdr3_nt: TGTGCCAGCAGCGGCGGCAAATCTAGCACAGATACGCAGTATTTT
j_call: TRBJ1-2; d_call: NA; clone_size: NA; v_call: TRBV20-1; cdr3_aa: CSARPEVRRGYGYTF; cdr3_nt: TGCAGTGCCCGACCGGAAGTCAGGAGGGGCTATGGCTACACCTTC
j_call: TRBJ2-1; d_call: NA; clone_size: NA; v_call: TRBV5-1; cdr3_aa: CASSLFHSHEQFF; cdr3_nt: TGCGCCAGCAGCTTGTTTCACTCACATGAGCAGTTCTTC
j_call: TRBJ1-4; d_call: TRBD1; clone_size: once; v_call: TRBV30; cdr3_aa: CAWSGGQGNEKLFF; cdr3_nt: TGTGCCTGGAGTGGGGGACAGGGTAATGAAAAACTGTTTTTT
j_call: TRBJ2-7; d_call: TRBD1; clone_size: NA; v_call: TRBV19; cdr3_aa: CAGRAADRYEQYF; cdr3_nt: TGTGCCGGTAGGGCCGCGGACAGGTACGAGCAGTACTTC
j_call: TRBJ2-5; d_call: NA; clone_size: few; v_call: TRBV5-1; cdr3_aa: CASSPSWREEETQYF; cdr3_nt: TGCGCCAGCAGCCCGTCATGGAGGGAGGAAGAGACCCAGTACTTC
j_call: TRBJ2-3; d_call: NA; clone_size: NA; v_call: TRBV30; cdr3_aa: CAWSELNTQYF; cdr3_nt: TGTGCCTGGAGCGAACTCAATACGCAGTATTTT
j_call: TRBJ1-1; d_call: NA; clone_size: few; v_call: TRBV20-1; cdr3_aa: CSAGRGTEAFF; cdr3_nt: TGCAGTGCTGGGAGAGGCACTGAAGCTTTCTTT
j_call: TRBJ2-5; d_call: NA; clone_size: NA; v_call: TRBV4-1; cdr3_aa: CASSQRGRGLYQETQYF; cdr3_nt: TGCGCCAGCAGCCAAAGAGGACGGGGGTTATACCAAGAGACCCAGTACTTC
j_call: TRBJ2-1; d_call: TRBD1; clone_size: NA; v_call: TRBV6-1; cdr3_aa: CASSEEYRGRTETQFF; cdr3_nt: TGTGCCAGCAGTGAAGAATACAGGGGACGCACAGAGACCCAGTTCTTC
j_call: TRBJ2-1; d_call: TRBD1; clone_size: NA; v_call: TRBV29-1; cdr3_aa: CSVERQGGEQFF; cdr3_nt: TGCAGCGTTGAACGACAGGGGGGTGAGCAGTTCTTC
j_call: TRBJ2-1; d_call: TRBD2; clone_size: NA; v_call: TRBV7-3; cdr3_aa: CASSLTSQAGEQFF; cdr3_nt: TGTGCCAGCAGCTTAACTTCACAAGCGGGGGAACAGTTCTTC
j_call: TRBJ1-4; d_call: NA; clone_size: NA; v_call: TRBV15; cdr3_aa: CATSREQGHNEKRFF; cdr3_nt: TGTGCCACCAGTCGCGAACAGGGACATAATGAAAAACGGTTTTTT
j_call: TRBJ2-7; d_call: TRBD2; clone_size: once; v_call: TRBV29-1; cdr3_aa: CSGGLAGTYEQYF; cdr3_nt: TGCAGCGGGGGACTAGCGGGGACCTACGAGCAGTACTTC
j_call: TRBJ2-1; d_call: NA; clone_size: NA; v_call: TRBV10-3; cdr3_aa: CATAPGFEQFF; cdr3_nt: TGTGCCACCGCGCCGGGGTTCGAGCAGTTCTTC
j_call: TRBJ2-2; d_call: NA; clone_size: NA; v_call: TRBV6-4; cdr3_aa: CASSDSASGELFF; cdr3_nt: TGTGCCAGCAGTGACTCGGCTAGCGGGGAGCTGTTTTTT
j_call: TRBJ2-3; d_call: NA; clone_size: few; v_call: TRBV5-1; cdr3_aa: CASSLAGLLTDTQYF; cdr3_nt: TGCGCCAGCAGCTTGGCCGGGTTACTCACAGATACGCAGTATTTT
j_call: TRBJ2-7; d_call: TRBD2; clone_size: many; v_call: TRBV13; cdr3_aa: CASSLTSGYEQYF; cdr3_nt: TGTGCCAGCAGCCTTACTAGCGGCTACGAGCAGTACTTC
j_call: TRBJ2-7; d_call: NA; clone_size: NA; v_call: TRBV7-2; cdr3_aa: CASSCSRNTYEQYF; cdr3_nt: TGTGCCAGCAGCTGTAGCAGGAACACCTACGAGCAGTACTTC
j_call: TRBJ2-1; d_call: NA; clone_size: few; v_call: TRBV30; cdr3_aa: CAWTPGAYNEQFF; cdr3_nt: TGTGCCTGGACACCGGGGGCCTACAATGAGCAGTTCTTC
j_call: TRBJ1-2; d_call: TRBD1; clone_size: NA; v_call: TRBV6-5; cdr3_aa: CASRRQGSYGYTF; cdr3_nt: TGTGCCAGCAGACGACAGGGTTCCTATGGCTACACCTTC
j_call: TRBJ2-7; d_call: TRBD2; clone_size: NA; v_call: TRBV7-6; cdr3_aa: CASSARLAGSYEQYF; cdr3_nt: TGTGCCAGCAGCGCCCGACTAGCGGGGTCCTACGAGCAGTACTTC
j_call: TRBJ2-7; d_call: TRBD2; clone_size: NA; v_call: TRBV7-2; cdr3_aa: CASSLWPGGGDNEQYF; cdr3_nt: TGTGCCAGCAGCTTGTGGCCGGGAGGGGGAGATAACGAGCAGTACTTC
j_call: TRBJ2-1; d_call: NA; clone_size: few; v_call: TRBV5-4; cdr3_aa: CASSALAPTSSNEQFF; cdr3_nt: TGTGCCAGCAGCGCATTAGCGCCGACGAGTTCCAATGAGCAGTTCTTC
j_call: TRBJ2-1; d_call: TRBD1; clone_size: NA; v_call: TRBV10-3; cdr3_aa: CAISDLGQGLSNEQFF; cdr3_nt: TGTGCCATCAGTGACCTCGGACAGGGATTAAGCAATGAGCAGTTCTTC
j_call: TRBJ1-1; d_call: NA; clone_size: NA; v_call: TRBV18; cdr3_aa: CASSPGAPGTNTEAFF; cdr3_nt: TGTGCCAGCTCACCCGGGGCCCCGGGGACGAACACTGAAGCTTTCTTT
j_call: TRBJ2-5; d_call: NA; clone_size: many; v_call: TRBV7-3; cdr3_aa: CASSPKVSQYF; cdr3_nt: TGTGCCAGCAGCCCCAAAGTCTCCCAGTACTTC
j_call: TRBJ2-7; d_call: TRBD1; clone_size: many; v_call: TRBV12-3/TRBV12-4; cdr3_aa: CASTGDRGSYEQYF; cdr3_nt: TGTGCCAGCACGGGGGACAGGGGATCCTACGAGCAGTACTTC